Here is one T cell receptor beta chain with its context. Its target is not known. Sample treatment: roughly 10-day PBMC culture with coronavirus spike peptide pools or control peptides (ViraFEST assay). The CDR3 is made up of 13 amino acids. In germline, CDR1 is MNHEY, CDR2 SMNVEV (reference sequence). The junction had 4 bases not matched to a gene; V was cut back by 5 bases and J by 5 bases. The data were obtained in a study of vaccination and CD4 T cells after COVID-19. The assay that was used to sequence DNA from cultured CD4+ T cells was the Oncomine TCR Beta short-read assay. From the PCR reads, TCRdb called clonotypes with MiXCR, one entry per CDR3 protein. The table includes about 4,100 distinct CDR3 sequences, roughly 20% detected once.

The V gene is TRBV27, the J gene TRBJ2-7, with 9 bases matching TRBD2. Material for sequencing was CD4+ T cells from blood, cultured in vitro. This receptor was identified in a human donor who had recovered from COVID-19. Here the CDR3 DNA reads TGTGCCAGCAGTGCCAGCGGGGGGAACGAGCAGTACTTC. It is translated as CASSASGGNEQYF.